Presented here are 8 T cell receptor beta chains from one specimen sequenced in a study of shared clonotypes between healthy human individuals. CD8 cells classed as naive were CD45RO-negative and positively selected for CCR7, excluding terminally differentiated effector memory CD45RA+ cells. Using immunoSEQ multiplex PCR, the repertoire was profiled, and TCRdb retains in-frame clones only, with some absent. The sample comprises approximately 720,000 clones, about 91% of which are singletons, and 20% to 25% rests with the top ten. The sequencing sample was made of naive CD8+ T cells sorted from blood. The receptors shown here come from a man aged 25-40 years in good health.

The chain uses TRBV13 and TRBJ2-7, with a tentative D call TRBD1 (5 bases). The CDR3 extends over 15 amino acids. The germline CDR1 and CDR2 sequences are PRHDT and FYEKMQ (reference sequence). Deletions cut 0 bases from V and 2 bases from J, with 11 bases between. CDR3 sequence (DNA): TGTGCCAGCAGCTTAGGCCCGGCAGGGACCTACGAGCAGTACTTC. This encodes CASSLGPAGTYEQYF.

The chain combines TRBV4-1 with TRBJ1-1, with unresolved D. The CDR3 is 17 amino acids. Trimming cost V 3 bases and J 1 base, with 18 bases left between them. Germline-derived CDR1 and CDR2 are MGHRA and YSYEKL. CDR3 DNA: TGCGCCAGCAGCCACATCTTCCCGGGAGTTTCGAACACTGAAGCTTTCTTT. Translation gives CASSHIFPGVSNTEAFF.

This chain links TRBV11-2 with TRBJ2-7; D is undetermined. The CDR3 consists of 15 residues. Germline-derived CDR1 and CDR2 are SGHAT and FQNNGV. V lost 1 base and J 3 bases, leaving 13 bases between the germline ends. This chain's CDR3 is CASSLVPDKHYEQYF. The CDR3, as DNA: TGTGCCAGCAGCTTAGTACCGGATAAACACTACGAGCAGTACTTC.

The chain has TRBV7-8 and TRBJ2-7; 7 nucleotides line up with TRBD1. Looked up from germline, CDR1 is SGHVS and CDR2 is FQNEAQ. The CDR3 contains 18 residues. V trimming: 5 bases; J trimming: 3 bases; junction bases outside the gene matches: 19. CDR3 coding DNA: TGTGCCAGCAGCCCCAAATCCGGGACAGTCGGGCCCGACTACGAGCAGTACTTC. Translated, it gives CASSPKSGTVGPDYEQYF.

The CDR3 loop is CASSYQSGLYSYEQYF. The CDR3 DNA reads TGTGCCAGCAGTTACCAGAGCGGGTTATACTCCTACGAGCAGTACTTC. The J gene is TRBJ2-7, the V gene TRBV6-5; D is possibly TRBD2 (6 bases). Trimming stripped 2 bases from V and 0 bases from J, with 14 bases between. Germline V gene lookup returns CDR1 MNHEY and CDR2 SVGAGI. This CDR3 is built from 16 residues.

CDR3 residues: CASSPAGTGGSDEQFF. The CDR3 nucleotides are TGTGCCAGCAGTCCGGCCGGGACAGGGGGTTCCGATGAGCAGTTCTTC. The chain couples TRBV28 to TRBJ2-1, with 11 positions matching TRBD1. Germline lookup yields CDR1 MDHEN and CDR2 SYDVKM. Losses at the gene ends were 5 bases for V and 8 bases for J; bases not matched to a gene: 11. The CDR3 is 16 residues long.

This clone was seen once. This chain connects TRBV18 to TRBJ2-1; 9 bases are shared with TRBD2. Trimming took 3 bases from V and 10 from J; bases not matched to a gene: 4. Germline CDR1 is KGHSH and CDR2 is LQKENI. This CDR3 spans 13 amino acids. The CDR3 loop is CASSPPGTSEQFF. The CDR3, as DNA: TGTGCCAGCTCACCCCCCGGGACTAGCGAGCAGTTCTTC.

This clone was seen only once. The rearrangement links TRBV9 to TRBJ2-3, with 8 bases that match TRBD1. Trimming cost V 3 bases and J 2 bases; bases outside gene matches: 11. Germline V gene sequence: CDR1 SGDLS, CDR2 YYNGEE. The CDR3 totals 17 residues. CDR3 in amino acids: CASSESGGASPTDTQYF. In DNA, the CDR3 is TGTGCCAGCAGCGAATCAGGGGGCGCGAGCCCCACAGATACGCAGTATTTT.